This is a list of T cell receptor beta chains from one sample in a study of STAT5B mutations in CD4+ large granular lymphocyte leukemia. This table comes from immunoSEQ multiplex PCR, and its TCRdb copy is limited to in-frame clones, with some not included. The data show roughly 48,000 clones, around 70% seen once. What was sequenced was CD4+ T cells from blood buffy coats. These receptor sequences come from a human donor in good health. The CDR3 runs from the conserved cysteine through the conserved F or W. Fields, in order: J gene, clone size, V gene, D gene, CDR3 protein, CDR3 DNA. D genes are given only for firm matches. Only part of the rows carry a size: once, few, many, or a class if the clone is expanded.

J gene: TRBJ1-4
clone size: once
V gene: TRBV4-1
D gene: TRBD1
CDR3 protein: CASSHGQEDVEKLFF
CDR3 DNA: TGCGCCAGCAGCCACGGACAGGAAGATGTGGAAAAACTGTTTTTT

J gene: TRBJ2-5
clone size: few
V gene: TRBV7-3
D gene: TRBD2
CDR3 protein: CASSLLAEETQYF
CDR3 DNA: TGTGCCAGCAGCCTGCTAGCGGAAGAGACCCAGTACTTC

J gene: TRBJ1-1
clone size: few
V gene: TRBV28
D gene: .
CDR3 protein: CASSLSSWLTEAFF
CDR3 DNA: TGTGCCAGCAGTTTAAGTAGCTGGCTCACTGAAGCTTTCTTT

J gene: TRBJ2-3
clone size: .
V gene: TRBV6-4
D gene: TRBD1
CDR3 protein: CASSEQGFPTDTQYF
CDR3 DNA: TGTGCCAGCAGTGAACAGGGGTTCCCCACAGATACGCAGTATTTT

J gene: TRBJ1-6
clone size: .
V gene: TRBV2
D gene: TRBD1
CDR3 protein: CASSEEAGGSGNSPLHF
CDR3 DNA: TGTGCCAGCAGTGAAGAAGCAGGGGGCTCGGGAAATTCACCCCTCCACTTT

J gene: TRBJ1-5
clone size: .
V gene: TRBV19
D gene: TRBD1
CDR3 protein: CASSTTTGGDNQPQHF
CDR3 DNA: TGTGCCAGTAGTACGACGACAGGGGGAGACAATCAGCCCCAGCATTTT

J gene: TRBJ1-2
clone size: .
V gene: TRBV5-1
D gene: TRBD1
CDR3 protein: CASSLGGQGISYTF
CDR3 DNA: TGCGCCAGCAGCTTGGGGGGACAGGGGATTTCCTACACCTTC

J gene: TRBJ1-1
clone size: .
V gene: TRBV6-1
D gene: TRBD1
CDR3 protein: CASSDEGGTLNTEAFF
CDR3 DNA: TGTGCCAGCAGTGATGAAGGGGGCACCCTGAACACTGAAGCTTTCTTT

J gene: TRBJ2-5
clone size: few
V gene: TRBV2
D gene: .
CDR3 protein: CASSELKETQYF
CDR3 DNA: TGTGCCAGCAGCGAATTAAAAGAGACCCAGTACTTC

J gene: TRBJ1-2
clone size: .
V gene: TRBV30
D gene: .
CDR3 protein: CAWSPRDNYGYTF
CDR3 DNA: TGTGCCTGGAGTCCCCGAGATAACTATGGCTACACCTTC

J gene: TRBJ1-2
clone size: once
V gene: TRBV29-1
D gene: TRBD1
CDR3 protein: CSAGTGTNYGYTF
CDR3 DNA: TGCAGCGCAGGGACAGGGACTAACTATGGCTACACCTTC

J gene: TRBJ1-4
clone size: .
V gene: TRBV9
D gene: TRBD1
CDR3 protein: CASSVGGTGTNEKLFF
CDR3 DNA: TGTGCCAGCAGCGTAGGTGGGACAGGGACTAATGAAAAACTGTTTTTT

J gene: TRBJ2-3
clone size: few
V gene: TRBV6-1
D gene: TRBD2
CDR3 protein: CASRLAGGTTDTQYF
CDR3 DNA: TGTGCCAGCAGGTTAGCGGGGGGTACCACAGATACGCAGTATTTT

J gene: TRBJ1-2
clone size: .
V gene: TRBV20-1
D gene: .
CDR3 protein: CSMGGSYGYTF
CDR3 DNA: TGCAGTATGGGGGGTAGCTATGGCTACACCTTC

J gene: TRBJ2-7
clone size: .
V gene: TRBV6-1
D gene: .
CDR3 protein: CASSDISFSYEQYF
CDR3 DNA: TGTGCCAGCAGTGATATCTCATTCTCCTACGAGCAGTACTTC

J gene: TRBJ1-5
clone size: .
V gene: TRBV28
D gene: .
CDR3 protein: CASSAQGGGEPQHF
CDR3 DNA: TGTGCCAGCAGTGCTCAGGGAGGGGGAGAGCCCCAGCATTTT

J gene: TRBJ2-2
clone size: .
V gene: TRBV5-1
D gene: .
CDR3 protein: CASTAANTGELFF
CDR3 DNA: TGCGCCAGCACCGCAGCTAACACCGGGGAGCTGTTTTTT

J gene: TRBJ2-2
clone size: .
V gene: TRBV30
D gene: .
CDR3 protein: CAWSVTGELFF
CDR3 DNA: TGTGCCTGGAGTGTAACCGGGGAGCTGTTTTTT

J gene: TRBJ2-2
clone size: once
V gene: TRBV19
D gene: TRBD1
CDR3 protein: CASTSGQGASRELFF
CDR3 DNA: TGTGCCAGTACCTCGGGTCAGGGGGCCTCGAGGGAGCTGTTTTTT

J gene: TRBJ2-3
clone size: .
V gene: TRBV5-1
D gene: TRBD2
CDR3 protein: CASSLAGGPGTQYF
CDR3 DNA: TGCGCCAGCAGCTTGGCGGGGGGGCCGGGTACGCAGTATTTT

J gene: TRBJ2-2
clone size: .
V gene: TRBV5-1
D gene: .
CDR3 protein: CASSPERVGDTGELFF
CDR3 DNA: TGCGCCAGCAGCCCCGAGCGGGTTGGGGACACCGGGGAGCTGTTTTTT

J gene: TRBJ2-5
clone size: .
V gene: TRBV5-1
D gene: TRBD2
CDR3 protein: CASSPGASGGEETQYF
CDR3 DNA: TGCGCCAGCTCCCCGGGGGCTAGCGGGGGGGAAGAGACCCAGTACTTC

J gene: TRBJ2-4
clone size: .
V gene: TRBV7-2
D gene: .
CDR3 protein: CASSLLGGIAKNIQYF
CDR3 DNA: TGTGCCAGCAGCTTATTGGGGGGTATAGCCAAAAACATTCAGTACTTC

J gene: TRBJ2-5
clone size: few
V gene: TRBV6-6
D gene: TRBD2
CDR3 protein: CATRMSGGFQETQYF
CDR3 DNA: TGTGCCACCCGTATGAGCGGGGGATTCCAAGAGACCCAGTACTTC

J gene: TRBJ2-7
clone size: .
V gene: TRBV5-6
D gene: .
CDR3 protein: CASSSRLLAGATYEQYF
CDR3 DNA: TGTGCCAGCAGCTCCAGGCTATTGGCGGGGGCGACCTACGAGCAGTACTTC

J gene: TRBJ2-3
clone size: .
V gene: TRBV5-1
D gene: .
CDR3 protein: CASSLVGSTDTQYF
CDR3 DNA: TGCGCCAGCAGCTTGGTTGGCTCCACAGATACGCAGTATTTT

J gene: TRBJ1-6
clone size: few
V gene: TRBV6-5
D gene: .
CDR3 protein: CASSYFGGQGDSPLHF
CDR3 DNA: TGTGCCAGCAGTTATTTCGGGGGGCAAGGGGATTCACCCCTCCACTTT

J gene: TRBJ1-4
clone size: .
V gene: TRBV6-1
D gene: TRBD1
CDR3 protein: CASSGGTGGAVGLFF
CDR3 DNA: TGTGCCAGCAGTGGGGGGACAGGGGGGGCGGTGGGACTGTTTTTT

J gene: TRBJ1-2
clone size: .
V gene: TRBV11-1
D gene: TRBD1
CDR3 protein: CASSPPQGDNYGYTF
CDR3 DNA: TGTGCCAGCAGCCCTCCACAGGGGGATAACTATGGCTACACCTTC

J gene: TRBJ2-1
clone size: .
V gene: TRBV9
D gene: .
CDR3 protein: CASSVGADNEQFF
CDR3 DNA: TGTGCCAGCAGCGTAGGGGCTGACAATGAGCAGTTCTTC

J gene: TRBJ1-1
clone size: .
V gene: TRBV18
D gene: TRBD1
CDR3 protein: CASSPGQGENTEAFF
CDR3 DNA: TGTGCCAGCTCACCGGGACAGGGGGAAAACACTGAAGCTTTCTTT

J gene: TRBJ2-2
clone size: .
V gene: TRBV7-2
D gene: TRBD2
CDR3 protein: CASSGDLAGYRELFF
CDR3 DNA: TGTGCCAGCAGCGGGGACCTAGCGGGGTACCGGGAGCTGTTTTTT

J gene: TRBJ1-6
clone size: .
V gene: TRBV25-1
D gene: .
CDR3 protein: CASSVQGAANSPLHF
CDR3 DNA: TGTGCCAGCAGTGTACAGGGAGCTGCGAATTCACCCCTCCACTTT

J gene: TRBJ1-5
clone size: .
V gene: TRBV5-6
D gene: .
CDR3 protein: CASSWGAGDQPQHF
CDR3 DNA: TGTGCCAGCAGCTGGGGTGCAGGAGATCAGCCCCAGCATTTT

J gene: TRBJ2-3
clone size: .
V gene: TRBV9
D gene: .
CDR3 protein: CASSVGIGATDTQYF
CDR3 DNA: TGTGCCAGCAGCGTAGGAATAGGAGCCACAGATACGCAGTATTTT

J gene: TRBJ1-2
clone size: .
V gene: TRBV30
D gene: .
CDR3 protein: CAWSRGEMGYGYTF
CDR3 DNA: TGTGCCTGGAGTAGGGGGGAAATGGGCTATGGCTACACCTTC

J gene: TRBJ1-2
clone size: few
V gene: TRBV6-6
D gene: TRBD1
CDR3 protein: CASSYATGDGYTF
CDR3 DNA: TGTGCCAGCAGTTACGCGACAGGGGATGGCTACACCTTC

J gene: TRBJ2-3
clone size: .
V gene: TRBV9
D gene: .
CDR3 protein: CASSLTVTDTQYF
CDR3 DNA: TGTGCCAGCAGCCTCACGGTTACAGATACGCAGTATTTT

J gene: TRBJ1-2
clone size: .
V gene: TRBV18
D gene: .
CDR3 protein: CASSPEPQLGSGYTF
CDR3 DNA: TGTGCCAGCTCACCAGAACCTCAATTAGGGTCTGGCTACACCTTC

J gene: TRBJ2-1
clone size: .
V gene: TRBV18
D gene: TRBD2
CDR3 protein: CASSPPAGGQNNEQFF
CDR3 DNA: TGTGCCAGCTCACCACCGGCGGGGGGTCAGAACAATGAGCAGTTCTTC

J gene: TRBJ1-2
clone size: .
V gene: TRBV9
D gene: TRBD1
CDR3 protein: CASSVLGTEVNGYTF
CDR3 DNA: TGTGCCAGCAGCGTATTGGGGACAGAGGTAAATGGCTACACCTTC

J gene: TRBJ2-7
clone size: .
V gene: TRBV18
D gene: .
CDR3 protein: CASSVGPDRYEQYF
CDR3 DNA: TGTGCCAGCTCAGTTGGGCCAGATAGATACGAGCAGTACTTC

J gene: TRBJ2-3
clone size: .
V gene: TRBV18
D gene: TRBD2
CDR3 protein: CASSPPTGGSTDTQYF
CDR3 DNA: TGTGCCAGCTCACCACCGACGGGGGGAAGCACAGATACGCAGTATTTT

J gene: TRBJ1-2
clone size: .
V gene: TRBV25-1
D gene: .
CDR3 protein: CASSENYGYTF
CDR3 DNA: TGTGCCAGCAGTGAAAACTATGGCTACACCTTC

J gene: TRBJ1-5
clone size: .
V gene: TRBV7-2
D gene: .
CDR3 protein: CASSLRGGARQPQHF
CDR3 DNA: TGTGCCAGCAGCTTAAGGGGCGGGGCTCGCCAGCCCCAGCATTTT

J gene: TRBJ1-6
clone size: .
V gene: TRBV6-6
D gene: .
CDR3 protein: CASSYSRAGAEPLHF
CDR3 DNA: TGTGCCAGCAGTTACTCGAGGGCAGGGGCCGAGCCCCTCCACTTT

J gene: TRBJ1-1
clone size: .
V gene: TRBV6-1
D gene: .
CDR3 protein: CASSDGRGGFLTEAFF
CDR3 DNA: TGTGCCAGCAGTGATGGGAGGGGGGGTTTCTTAACTGAAGCTTTCTTT

J gene: TRBJ1-5
clone size: few
V gene: TRBV27
D gene: TRBD1
CDR3 protein: CASSPRTGALDQPQHF
CDR3 DNA: TGTGCCAGCAGTCCCCGGACAGGGGCACTCGATCAGCCCCAGCATTTT

J gene: TRBJ1-1
clone size: .
V gene: TRBV7-8
D gene: .
CDR3 protein: CASSHPGAEAFF
CDR3 DNA: TGTGCCAGCAGCCACCCAGGGGCGGAAGCTTTCTTT

J gene: TRBJ2-1
clone size: .
V gene: TRBV7-6
D gene: .
CDR3 protein: CASSQPPNVEQFF
CDR3 DNA: TGTGCCAGCAGCCAGCCCCCCAATGTGGAGCAGTTCTTC

J gene: TRBJ1-2
clone size: few
V gene: TRBV6-1
D gene: .
CDR3 protein: CASSELGGSYTF
CDR3 DNA: TGTGCCAGCAGTGAATTAGGAGGGAGCTACACCTTC

J gene: TRBJ1-2
clone size: .
V gene: TRBV30
D gene: .
CDR3 protein: CAWSVSGSHGYTF
CDR3 DNA: TGTGCCTGGAGTGTGTCGGGGTCCCACGGCTACACCTTC

J gene: TRBJ2-5
clone size: .
V gene: TRBV11-2
D gene: .
CDR3 protein: CASSFGRGLETQYF
CDR3 DNA: TGTGCCAGCAGCTTTGGTCGGGGTTTAGAGACCCAGTACTTC